The next 25 T cell receptor beta chains were all read from a single sample in a study of blood T cell repertoires in COVID-19. The data were produced by immunoSEQ multiplex PCR, yet TCRdb's version contains in-frame clones alone and is incomplete. In the table there are some 25,000 clones, almost 90% of which are singletons. What was sequenced was peripheral blood. The receptor set was obtained from a man between 65 and 85 years old with acute or convalescent COVID-19.

The chain links TRBV6-4 to TRBJ2-1; TRBD1 matches 10 bases. The J segment lost 4 bases and the V segment lost 6 bases, leaving 3 bases of the junction unmatched. CDR3 size: 14 residues. Germline V gene sequence: CDR1 MRHNA, CDR2 SNTAGT. CDR3 loop: CASSKDRGYNEQFF. CDR3 sequence (DNA): TGTGCCAGCAGCAAGGACAGGGGGTACAATGAGCAGTTCTTC.

The rearrangement links TRBV27 to TRBJ2-5, with 7 positions matching TRBD1. CDR1 and CDR2 (germline): MNHEY, SMNVEV (reference sequence). With 6 bases clipped from V and 5 bases from J, the junction kept 9 bases outside the gene matches. The CDR3 runs 14 residues. The CDR3 DNA is TGTGCCAGCAGGGAGAACAGGGGTCCGGAGACCCAGTACTTC. Encoded protein: CASRENRGPETQYF.

The V and J genes are TRBV6-1 and TRBJ2-2, with 7 bases aligning to TRBD2. The CDR3 is 18 amino acids. Germline values: CDR1 MNHNS, CDR2 SASEGT. V lost 1 base to trimming and J lost 0 bases; unmatched junction nucleotides: 8. The CDR3 sequence: CASSEVVGGSANTGELFF. DNA for the CDR3: TGTGCCAGCAGTGAAGTTGTAGGCGGGAGCGCGAACACCGGGGAGCTGTTTTTT.

This sequence joins TRBV7-9 and TRBJ2-3; no reliable D call. Deletions cut 1 base from V and 2 bases from J, with 13 bases between. The CDR3 length is 16 residues. Germline CDR1 is SEHNR and CDR2 is FQNEAQ (reference sequence). The DNA of the CDR3 is TGTGCCAGCAGCTTAGATGGCGGAAAGTACACAGATACGCAGTATTTT. It encodes CASSLDGGKYTDTQYF.

V is TRBV7-9 and J is TRBJ2-7; 11 bases align to TRBD1. Trimming took 5 bases from V and 6 from J; bases not matched to a gene: 6. This CDR3 has 14 residues. Germline lookup yields CDR1 SEHNR and CDR2 FQNEAQ (reference sequence). The CDR3 sequence is CASSRLGQGAEQYF. The CDR3 DNA follows: TGTGCCAGCAGCAGACTTGGACAGGGGGCCGAGCAGTACTTC.

The genes are TRBV7-8 and TRBJ2-7; TRBD2 matches at 9 bases. The CDR3 covers 15 residues. The J segment lost 1 base and the V segment lost 2 bases, leaving 3 bases of the junction unmatched. Germline V gives CDR1 SGHVS, CDR2 FQNEAQ. In DNA, the CDR3 is TGTGCCAGCAGCTTAACGCGGGAGGGGTCCTACGAGCAGTACTTC. Its protein product is CASSLTREGSYEQYF.

This chain connects TRBV2 to TRBJ1-1, with 9 bases identical to TRBD1. Germline V lookup: CDR1 SNHLY, CDR2 FYNNEI. J lost 10 bases, V lost 7 bases, and 10 bases had no gene match. The CDR3 runs 13 residues. The CDR3, as DNA: TGTGCCAGCACTTTTTCAAACAGGGGGCGAGCTTTCTTT. Translating it yields CASTFSNRGRAFF.

This clone was recorded only once. The chain combines TRBV12-5 with TRBJ1-1; TRBD1 is a possible D gene (6 bases). The germline V gene encodes CDR1 LGHNT and CDR2 FRNRAP. V was pared by 1 base and J by 8 bases, with 11 bases between. The CDR3 spans 13 residues. The CDR3 coding sequence is TGTGCTAGTGGTTTGGCAGGGGACGGGGAAGCTTTCTTT. Its protein product is CASGLAGDGEAFF.

The chain employs TRBV5-4 and TRBJ1-5, with 8 bases that match TRBD1. There are 13 residues in the CDR3. Trimming took 4 bases from V and 7 from J; bases not matched to a gene: 4. The germline gives CDR1 SGHNT, CDR2 YYREEE (reference sequence). The CDR3: CASSEDREQPQHF. CDR3 sequence (DNA): TGTGCCAGCAGCGAGGACAGGGAGCAGCCCCAGCATTTT.

The V gene is TRBV2, the J gene TRBJ1-1; 7 nucleotides align to TRBD1. Germline V gene lookup returns CDR1 SNHLY and CDR2 FYNNEI. Germline trimming cut 8 bases from V and 11 bases from J; bases unmatched to any gene: 17. There are 14 residues in the CDR3. The CDR3 DNA sequence: TGTGCCAGCGCTTACCGGGACAGACAGGTGAGGGCTTTCTTT. Protein sequence: CASAYRDRQVRAFF.

J is TRBJ1-1 and V is TRBV7-2, with 9 bases that match TRBD1. The germline V gene encodes CDR1 SGHTA and CDR2 FQGNSA. The CDR3 has 15 amino acids. V was clipped by 8 bases and J by 5 bases; unmatched bases: 12. In DNA, the CDR3 is TGTGCCAGCTATAGATCCGGGACAGGGCAGACTGAAGCTTTCTTT. It yields the protein CASYRSGTGQTEAFF.

As regards this clone: One junction end does not reproduce the germline sequence, and a read error may be involved. The chain couples TRBV7-7 to TRBJ2-5; D unclear. Germline CDR1 is SSHAT and CDR2 is FNYEAQ (reference sequence). This CDR3 is built from 14 residues. The CDR3 spells CASSLVSFQETQYF. CDR3 nucleotides: TGTGCTAGCAGCTTAGTGTCATTCCAAGAGACCCAGTACTTC.

The chain employs TRBV7-9 and TRBJ2-1; 9 nucleotides align to TRBD1. CDR1 is SEHNR and CDR2 is FQNEAQ in the germline V gene (reference sequence). CDR3 length: 15 amino acids. The junction had 5 bases not matched to a gene; V was cut back by 1 base and J by 7 bases. The CDR3 sequence is CASSLGGQGGNEQFF. In DNA form, the CDR3 reads TGTGCCAGCAGCTTAGGGGGACAGGGAGGTAATGAGCAGTTCTTC.

The rearrangement joins TRBV24-1 to TRBJ1-5; tentatively, D is TRBD1 (6 bases). V was clipped by 9 bases and J by 5 bases, with 10 bases between them. The germline CDR1 and CDR2 sequences are KGHDR and SFDVKD. The CDR3 contains 12 residues. The CDR3 protein is CATGTSDQPQHF. The CDR3 coding sequence is TGTGCCACCGGGACATCTGATCAGCCCCAGCATTTT.

This clone was counted a few times. The gene calls are TRBV5-1 and TRBJ1-1; TRBD1 matches 8 bases. Germline V CDR1 and CDR2: SGHRS, YFSETQ. V shed 4 bases, J shed 4 bases, and the junction held 9 bases outside the gene matches. CDR3 length: 15 amino acids. The CDR3 bases are TGCGCCAGCAGCCCAAGGACAGGGTGGGGCACTGAAGCTTTCTTT. It is translated as CASSPRTGWGTEAFF.

As for this clone: The junction departs from germline at one end; a sequencing error may be responsible. V usage is TRBV6-2 or TRBV6-3 and J usage is TRBJ1-1, with D possibly being TRBD1 (6 bases). Germline V CDR1 and CDR2: MNHEY, SVGEGT. This CDR3 comprises 15 residues. The CDR3 loop reads CASSDSGGGGTEAFF. DNA for the CDR3: TGTGCCAGCAGTGACTCGGGAGGGGGAGGGACTGAAGCTTTCTTT.

This sequence joins TRBV15 and TRBJ2-3, with 8 bases lining up with TRBD1. The germline V gene has CDR1 LNHNV and CDR2 YYDKDF (reference sequence). This CDR3 comprises 15 residues. V dropped 3 bases and J dropped 5; count of bases not matched to a gene: 7. CDR3 DNA sequence: TGTGCCACCAGCAGCCCAGGGACAGGAGGAGATACGCAGTATTTT. Translation gives CATSSPGTGGDTQYF.

The V gene is TRBV5-4, the J gene TRBJ2-7, with TRBD1 matching 7 bases. Germline-derived CDR1 and CDR2 are SGHNT and YYREEE (reference sequence). The CDR3 consists of 15 residues. V lost 0 bases, J lost 3 bases, and 6 bases stayed unmatched. CDR3 nucleotides: TGTGCCAGCAGCTTGGGTTCGGGACAGATCTACGAGCAGTACTTC. Translation: CASSLGSGQIYEQYF.

This clone was found once. The chain recombines TRBV18 with TRBJ2-5; 11 bases are a match to TRBD1. The germline CDR1 and CDR2 sequences are KGHSH and LQKENI. Trimming cost V 9 bases and J 0 bases; bases outside gene matches: 6. CDR3 length: 15 amino acids. The CDR3 loop reads CASDAGQGDQETQYF. The DNA of the CDR3 is TGTGCCAGTGATGCGGGACAGGGGGACCAAGAGACCCAGTACTTC.

V usage is TRBV7-3 and J usage is TRBJ1-1, with 8 bases lining up with TRBD1. V lost 3 bases and J lost 4; bases outside the gene matches: 4. The CDR3 runs 14 residues. The germline CDR1 and CDR2 sequences are SGHTA and FQGTGA. The CDR3 sequence: CASSFNRGSTEAFF. The DNA of the CDR3 is TGTGCCAGCAGCTTCAACAGGGGGAGCACTGAAGCTTTCTTT. The variable domain in full, completed from reference TRBV7-3 and TRBJ1-1, reads GAGVSQTPSNKVTEKGKYVELRCDPISGHTALYWYRQSLGQGPEFLIYFQGTGAADDSGLPNDRFFAVRPEGSVSTLKIQRTERGDSAVYLCASSFNRGSTEAFFGQGTRLTVV.

J is TRBJ2-5 and V is TRBV13, with 9 bases identical to TRBD2. The ends lost 4 bases at V and 1 base at J; junction bases unmatched: 1. Germline V gene lookup returns CDR1 PRHDT and CDR2 FYEKMQ (reference sequence). The CDR3 is 14 amino acids. The CDR3 DNA reads as TGTGCCAGCAGCTCGGGACTAGCCCAAGAGACCCAGTACTTC. The encoded protein is CASSSGLAQETQYF.

J is TRBJ1-1 and V is TRBV11-3, with a possible D match to TRBD1 (5 bases). V was shortened by 1 base and J by 5 bases, with 17 bases between the two germline ends. Germline loops: CDR1 SGHNT, CDR2 YENEEA. This CDR3 is 16 amino acids long. In nucleotides, the CDR3 is TGTGCCAGCAGCTTAGGGGCCGGGACTGTCAAGACTGAAGCTTTCTTT. Its protein is CASSLGAGTVKTEAFF.

V and J are TRBV6-5 and TRBJ1-2; 9 bases fit TRBD1. V dropped 4 bases and J dropped 8; count of bases not matched to a gene: 14. Germline V gives CDR1 MNHEY, CDR2 SVGAGI. The CDR3 is made up of 16 amino acids. The CDR3 is CASSFYPTGGAWGYTF. The DNA of the CDR3 is TGTGCCAGCAGTTTTTACCCTACAGGGGGCGCGTGGGGCTACACCTTC.

J is TRBJ1-1 and V is TRBV28; no clear D. The V gene's germline CDR1 is MDHEN and CDR2 SYDVKM. Trimming took off 4 bases at V and 3 bases at J, with 9 bases between the two ends. CDR3 size: 13 residues. The CDR3 here is CASSWAPDTEAFF. In DNA form, the CDR3 reads TGTGCCAGCAGTTGGGCACCTGACACTGAAGCTTTCTTT.

The gene calls are TRBV11-2 and TRBJ1-1; TRBD1 is a possible D gene (5 bases). The ends were cut back, 5 bases at V and 4 bases at J, with 11 bases in the middle. The CDR3 has 13 residues. The V gene's germline CDR1 is SGHAT and CDR2 FQNNGV. The chain's CDR3 is CASSLFGGTEAFF. In nucleotides, the CDR3 is TGTGCCAGCAGCCTTTTCGGGGGCACTGAAGCTTTCTTT.